These 29 T cell receptor beta chains originate from one sample sequenced in a study of shared clonotypes between healthy human individuals. TCRdb's copy holds only in-frame clones and misses some; the assay was immunoSEQ multiplex PCR. This table holds 600,000 or so clones, 95% to 98% found once. Naivety among CD8 cells was defined by CD45RO negativity and positive CCR7 selection, thereby excluding terminally differentiated effector memory CD45RA+ cells. Material for sequencing was naive CD8+ T cells sorted from blood. Every receptor here comes from a man aged 30-40 years in good health.

This chain connects TRBV11-3 to TRBJ1-1; D is perhaps TRBD1 (5 bases). Germline V lookup: CDR1 SGHNT, CDR2 YENEEA. The CDR3 has 13 residues. The ends were cut back, 4 bases at V and 7 bases at J, with 13 bases in the middle. The DNA of the CDR3 is TGTGCCAGCAGCTCCCGGGACTTGGGTGAAGCTTTCTTT. Its protein product is CASSSRDLGEAFF.

This chain links TRBV28 with TRBJ1-2; D is uncertain. There are 10 residues in the CDR3. With 4 bases removed from V and 7 bases from J, the gap between germline ends came to 4 bases. Germline V CDR1 and CDR2: MDHEN, SYDVKM. The CDR3 nucleotides are TGTGCCAGCAGTTCCGCTGGCTACACCTTC. It encodes CASSSAGYTF.

The gene calls are TRBV5-6 and TRBJ2-2, with 9 bases lining up with TRBD2. This CDR3 has 18 amino acids. Germline trimming cut 4 bases from V and 1 base from J; bases unmatched to any gene: 11. CDR1 is SGHDT, CDR2 YYEEEE, per germline. The CDR3 loop reads CASSPWAAGGVNTGELFF. CDR3 sequence (DNA): TGTGCCAGCAGCCCCTGGGCAGCGGGAGGAGTGAACACCGGGGAGCTGTTTTTT. Full variable domain (rest looked up from reference TRBV5-6 and TRBJ2-2): DAGVTQSPTHLIKTRGQQVTLRCSPKSGHDTVSWYQQALGQGPQFIFQYYEEEERQRGNFPDRFSGHQFPNYSSELNVNALLLGDSALYLCASSPWAAGGVNTGELFFGEGSRLTVL.

The gene calls are TRBV11-2 and TRBJ2-1, with 8 nucleotides matching TRBD2. Unmatched junction bases numbered 12, after V lost 6 bases and J lost 2 bases. Germline V gene sequence: CDR1 SGHAT, CDR2 FQNNGV. The CDR3 totals 17 residues. The DNA for the CDR3 is TGTGCCAGCAGGGGCGCGTTAGCGGGGTCCGCCTACAATGAGCAGTTCTTC. Its translation is CASRGALAGSAYNEQFF.

This rearrangement joins TRBV5-4 to TRBJ2-3; 10 bases are shared with TRBD2. There are 16 residues in the CDR3. Germline CDR1 SGHNT, CDR2 YYREEE (reference sequence). The J segment lost 2 bases and the V segment lost 2 bases, leaving 5 bases of the junction unmatched. CDR3 coding DNA: TGTGCCAGCAGCTTTCCTGGACTAGCGGACACAGATACGCAGTATTTT. This translates into CASSFPGLADTDTQYF.

A remark on this clone: The same CDR3 can be traced to other DNA sequences in this sample. The V call is TRBV9, the J call TRBJ2-2; D is ambiguous. Trimming cost V 4 bases and J 6 bases, with 7 bases left between them. The CDR3 spans 12 residues. The germline CDR1 and CDR2 sequences are SGDLS and YYNGEE. The CDR3 spells CASSPNAGELFF. The CDR3 DNA sequence: TGTGCCAGCAGCCCCAACGCCGGGGAGCTGTTTTTT.

This chain joins TRBV5-4 and TRBJ2-7; TRBD1 agrees at 7 bases. Germline CDR1 SGHNT, CDR2 YYREEE (reference sequence). The CDR3 covers 15 residues. V lost 3 bases, J lost 3 bases, and 9 bases stayed unmatched. The CDR3 DNA sequence: TGTGCCAGCAGCTCGAGACTGACAGGGAACTACGAGCAGTACTTC. Residues: CASSSRLTGNYEQYF. The variable domain in full, with the rest retrieved from reference TRBV5-4 and TRBJ2-7, is ETGVTQSPTHLIKTRGQQVTLRCSSQSGHNTVSWYQQALGQGPQFIFQYYREEENGRGNFPPRFSGLQFPNYSSELNVNALELDDSALYLCASSSRLTGNYEQYFGPGTRLTVT.

The chain uses TRBV27 and TRBJ2-2, with D hard to call. The CDR3 is 14 residues long. V was pared by 5 bases and J by 6 bases, with 13 bases between. Germline CDR1 reads MNHEY; CDR2 reads SMNVEV (reference sequence). For the CDR3, the DNA is TGTGCCAGCAGTACCCGTCTATTGGCCGGGGAGCTGTTTTTT. This encodes CASSTRLLAGELFF.

Points on this clone: The same CDR3 arises from other DNA sequences in this sample as well. The V gene is TRBV27, the J gene TRBJ2-7, with TRBD1 as a possible D gene (5 bases). Trimming stripped 2 bases from V and 3 bases from J, with 5 bases between. CDR3 length equals 12 residues. From germline, CDR1 is MNHEY and CDR2 SMNVEV (reference sequence). CDR3 sequence (DNA): TGTGCCAGCAGTTTAACAGGCTACGAGCAGTACTTC. Translated: CASSLTGYEQYF.

This clone was counted once. This chain connects TRBV11-2 to TRBJ1-1; no clear D gene. The CDR3 totals 12 residues. Trimming stripped 5 bases from V and 6 bases from J, with 10 bases between. CDR1 is SGHAT and CDR2 is FQNNGV in the germline V gene. CDR3 protein: CASSLSLPEAFF. The CDR3, as DNA: TGTGCCAGCAGCCTTTCCCTTCCTGAAGCTTTCTTT.

The CDR3 DNA sequence: TGTGCCAGCAGTTTCCGATCTAGCGTACAAGAGACCCAGTACTTC. Translating gives CASSFRSSVQETQYF. This sequence joins TRBV28 and TRBJ2-5, with TRBD2 as a possible D gene (6 bases). The CDR3 is 15 residues long. V was shortened by 3 bases and J by 2 bases, with 13 bases between the two germline ends. The V gene's germline CDR1 is MDHEN and CDR2 SYDVKM.

The CDR3 here is CASSLPGLAGVSSYNEQFF. CDR3 in DNA: TGTGCCAGCAGTTTGCCGGGACTAGCGGGAGTTTCCTCCTACAATGAGCAGTTCTTC. The rearrangement links TRBV9 to TRBJ2-1; 14 positions match TRBD2. The CDR3 extends over 19 amino acids. V shed 5 bases, J shed 0 bases, and the junction held 10 bases outside the gene matches. CDR1 and CDR2 (germline): SGDLS, YYNGEE. Variable domain in full (rest from reference TRBV9 and TRBJ2-1): DSGVTQTPKHLITATGQRVTLRCSPRSGDLSVYWYQQSLDQGLQFLIQYYNGEERAKGNILERFSAQQFPDLHSELNLSSLELGDSALYFCASSLPGLAGVSSYNEQFFGPGTRLTVL.

This clone was seen once. This chain joins TRBV21-1 and TRBJ2-7; the D call of TRBD2 is as the table states it, not checked on the DNA. TRBV21-1 is described as a pseudogene. The CDR3 is 15 amino acids. The CDR3 region has the DNA TGTGCCAGCAGCAAAGGAACCCAAATTACCTACGCGCAGTACTTC. Residues: CASSKGTQITYAQYF.

V usage is TRBV4-1 and J usage is TRBJ1-1; weak D call: TRBD1 (5 bases). CDR3 length: 15 amino acids. Germline CDR1 and CDR2: MGHRA and YSYEKL. Trimming took off 1 base at V and 4 bases at J, with 13 bases between the two ends. CDR3 bases: TGCGCCAGCAGCCAAGCTCCGGTGGGGGTCACTGAAGCTTTCTTT. This gives the protein CASSQAPVGVTEAFF.

For this clone: This CDR3 is also generated by other DNA sequences in the sample. The genes are TRBV9 and TRBJ2-7; D ambiguous. V shed 1 base and J shed 6 bases, with 8 bases lying between them. CDR1 and CDR2 (germline): SGDLS, YYNGEE. This CDR3 has 12 residues. The CDR3 sequence: CASSVQAGEQYF. The DNA of the CDR3 is TGTGCCAGCAGCGTACAAGCAGGCGAGCAGTACTTC.

The chain recombines TRBV28 with TRBJ2-7; D gene ambiguous. This CDR3 is built from 12 residues. CDR1 and CDR2 (germline): MDHEN, SYDVKM. Trimming shortened V by 3 bases and J by 5 bases, and 8 bases separated the two germline ends. The chain's CDR3 is CASSFDLDEQYF. CDR3 nucleotide sequence: TGTGCCAGCAGTTTTGACTTGGACGAGCAGTACTTC.

The sample holds one count of this clone. The rearrangement uses TRBV7-8 and TRBJ2-3; D gene uncertain. The CDR3 totals 16 residues. From germline, CDR1 is SGHVS and CDR2 FQNEAQ. The V gene lost 2 bases and the J gene lost 0 bases, with 12 bases spanning the gap. CDR3 coding DNA: TGTGCCAGCAGCTTATTTTCAACTTCTAGCACAGATACGCAGTATTTT. Its translation: CASSLFSTSSTDTQYF.

The chain recombines TRBV18 with TRBJ2-1, with D tentatively TRBD2 (5 bases). The ends were cut back, 3 bases at V and 8 bases at J, with 14 bases in the middle. The CDR3 has 14 residues. CDR1 is KGHSH and CDR2 is LQKENI in the germline V gene. This chain's CDR3 is CASSPLTRNDEQFF. CDR3 DNA sequence: TGTGCCAGCTCACCCCTAACTAGGAACGATGAGCAGTTCTTC.

The chain uses TRBV9 and TRBJ2-3; 7 bases are a match to TRBD2. From germline, CDR1 is SGDLS and CDR2 YYNGEE. The V and J ends lost 0 bases and 2 bases, in that order; junction bases with no gene match: 15. This CDR3 has 19 amino acids. CDR3 sequence reads: CASSVEGWASGEHTDTQYF. DNA for the CDR3: TGTGCCAGCAGCGTAGAAGGTTGGGCTAGCGGCGAGCACACAGATACGCAGTATTTT. Drawing the rest from reference TRBV9 and TRBJ2-3, the complete variable domain is DSGVTQTPKHLITATGQRVTLRCSPRSGDLSVYWYQQSLDQGLQFLIQYYNGEERAKGNILERFSAQQFPDLHSELNLSSLELGDSALYFCASSVEGWASGEHTDTQYFGPGTRLTVL.

The CDR3: CASTPWRGTYNEQFF. In nucleotides, the CDR3 is TGTGCCAGCACCCCTTGGCGGGGGACCTACAATGAGCAGTTCTTC. The chain uses TRBV27 and TRBJ2-1; 7 nucleotides agree with TRBD2. The trim removed 7 bases at V and 2 bases at J, leaving 8 bases unmatched. Germline V lookup: CDR1 MNHEY, CDR2 SMNVEV (reference sequence). This CDR3 comprises 15 residues.

The V and J genes are TRBV10-2 and TRBJ2-7; D remains ambiguous. Trimming shortened V by 4 bases and J by 1 base, and 8 bases separated the two germline ends. CDR3 length: 13 residues. The V gene's germline CDR1 is WSHSY and CDR2 SAAADI. The CDR3 coding sequence is TGCGCCAGCAGTGCCGGCGGTTCCTACGAGCAGTACTTC. Protein sequence: CASSAGGSYEQYF.

The V and J genes are TRBV28 and TRBJ2-7; possible D gene TRBD1, 6 bases. Germline V CDR1 and CDR2: MDHEN, SYDVKM. Trimming removed 6 bases from V and 1 base from J, with 16 bases in between. The length of the CDR3 is 15 residues. Here the CDR3 DNA reads TGTGCCAGCAGCGAATCTTGGACAGCATCCTACGAGCAGTACTTC. Translation: CASSESWTASYEQYF.

The rearrangement links TRBV30 to TRBJ1-5; D possibly corresponds to TRBD1 (5 bases). Trimming removed 4 bases at V and 2 bases at J, with 21 bases between. Per the germline V gene, CDR1 is GTSNPN and CDR2 is SVGIG (reference sequence). The CDR3 is 17 residues long. DNA of the CDR3: TGTGCCTGGACTACCCCCCCGGGGCTGGGACGCAATCAGCCCCAGCATTTT. Translation: CAWTTPPGLGRNQPQHF.

This clone was recorded only once. CDR3 in amino acids: CASSLSFQANYGYTF. The CDR3 DNA follows: TGTGCCAGCAGTTTATCGTTCCAAGCTAACTATGGCTACACCTTC. The rearrangement uses TRBV27 and TRBJ1-2; D call uncertain. V was shortened by 0 bases and J by 0 bases, with 8 bases between the two germline ends. The CDR3 has 15 residues. CDR1 MNHEY and CDR2 SMNVEV come from the germline V gene (reference sequence).

Turning to this clone: The germline gene is not matched at one end of the junction; a read error may be the cause. The chain employs TRBV11-2 and TRBJ2-3, with D unresolved. Germline V gene sequence: CDR1 SGHAT, CDR2 FQNNGV. CDR3 length: 16 amino acids. CDR3 coding DNA: TGTGCCAGCAGGTTAGGGCCAGAAACTCTCACAGATACGCAGTATTTT. It encodes CASRLGPETLTDTQYF.

The V and J genes are TRBV7-8 and TRBJ2-7; D is ambiguous. Deletions cut 5 bases from V and 6 bases from J, with 14 bases between. CDR3 length: 13 residues. Germline V lookup: CDR1 SGHVS, CDR2 FQNEAQ. In DNA form, the CDR3 reads TGTGCCAGCAGCCCCCGGCCGCTGGGCGAGCAGTACTTC. This gives the protein CASSPRPLGEQYF.

The chain combines TRBV7-8 with TRBJ2-2; TRBD1 is a possible D gene (6 bases). Germline-derived CDR1 and CDR2 are SGHVS and FQNEAQ. V was clipped by 1 base and J by 6 bases, with 9 bases between them. The CDR3 has 14 amino acids. CDR3 residues: CASSLGWGPGELFF. The CDR3 DNA reads as TGTGCCAGCAGCTTAGGTTGGGGGCCCGGGGAGCTGTTTTTT.

The chain carries TRBV27 and TRBJ2-1; D may match TRBD1 or TRBD2 (5 bases each). The CDR3 sequence is 14 residues long. Germline CDR1 MNHEY, CDR2 SMNVEV (reference sequence). The germline V and J ends were trimmed by 8 bases and 4 bases, with 15 bases remaining between them. Here the CDR3 DNA reads TGTGCCAGCTTCTTACCGGGACCGTACAATGAGCAGTTCTTC. As protein: CASFLPGPYNEQFF.

The chain couples TRBV27 to TRBJ2-7; 11 bases agree with TRBD2. With 5 bases clipped from V and 0 bases from J, the junction kept 6 bases outside the gene matches. The CDR3 is 16 residues long. Germline assignment: CDR1 MNHEY and CDR2 SMNVEV (reference sequence). In DNA form, the CDR3 reads TGTGCCAGCAGTACTCTGACTAGCGGGAACTCCTACGAGCAGTACTTC. This encodes CASSTLTSGNSYEQYF.